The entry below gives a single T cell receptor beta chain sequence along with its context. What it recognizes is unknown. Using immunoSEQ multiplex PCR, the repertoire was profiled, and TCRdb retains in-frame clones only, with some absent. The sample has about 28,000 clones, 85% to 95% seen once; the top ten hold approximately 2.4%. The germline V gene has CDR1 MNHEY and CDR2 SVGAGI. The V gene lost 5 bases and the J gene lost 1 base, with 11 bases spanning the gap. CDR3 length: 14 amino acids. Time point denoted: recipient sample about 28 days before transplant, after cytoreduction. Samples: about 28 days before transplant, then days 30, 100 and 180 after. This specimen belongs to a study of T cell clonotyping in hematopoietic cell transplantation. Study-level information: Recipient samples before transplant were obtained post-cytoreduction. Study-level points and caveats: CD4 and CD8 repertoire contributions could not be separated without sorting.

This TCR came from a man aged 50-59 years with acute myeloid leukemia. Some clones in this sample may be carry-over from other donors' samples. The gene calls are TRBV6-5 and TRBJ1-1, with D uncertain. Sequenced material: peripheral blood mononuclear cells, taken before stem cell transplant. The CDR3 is CASSPRGGNTEAFF. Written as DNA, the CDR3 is TGTGCCAGCAGTCCCCGGGGTGGGAACACTGAAGCTTTCTTT.